A single TCR beta chain is shown here with its context. TCRdb keeps only in-frame clones here, not all; method: immunoSEQ multiplex PCR. The table lists about 170,000 clones, 88% of them singletons. The sample originates from a study of blood T cell repertoires in COVID-19. Study summary: The analysed material was cDNA or gDNA that came from T cells, B-cell-depleted T cells, or PBMCs.

CDR3 length equals 19 residues. Germline V lookup: CDR1 LGHNA, CDR2 YSLEER. V trimming: 0 bases; J trimming: 4 bases; junction bases outside the gene matches: 12. The clonotype comes from a man aged 45 to 65 who had recovered from COVID-19. The sequenced sample was peripheral blood. The gene calls are TRBV4-3 and TRBJ2-5, with 12 nucleotides matching TRBD2. DNA for the CDR3: TGCGCCAGCAGCCAAGATGCCCTAGCGGGGGGGCCGAGGAGAGAGACCCAGTACTTC. Translated: CASSQDALAGGPRRETQYF.